One and the same sample provided the 32 T cell receptor beta chains below, sequenced in a study of T cells in women clearing cervical HPV infection. Sequenced by immunoSEQ multiplex PCR; TCRdb stores in-frame clones only, minus some. This repertoire includes just over 20,000 clones. Sequencing was carried out using blood buffy coat. These receptors originate from a woman between 18 and 70 years old with a cervical HPV16 infection that either progressed to CIN3+ or cleared (not recorded which).

By frequency, this clone is medium-sized. The CDR3 goes on 3 residues after the read ends, and that part is filled in from the germline J gene. The rearrangement joins TRBV18 to TRBJ1-4; 10 nucleotides match TRBD1. From germline, CDR1 is KGHSH and CDR2 LQKENI. The CDR3 is 14 residues long. The junction had 2 bases not matched to a gene; V was cut back by 5 bases and J by 5 bases. CDR3: CASSWDRGNEKLFF. The CDR3 DNA, read in part, is TGTGCCAGCTCATGGGACAGGGGAAATGAAAAA.

On this clone itself: Sequencing ends 3 residues short of the CDR3 end; the germline J gene provides the rest. V is TRBV6-2 or TRBV6-3 and J is TRBJ1-6; 8 nucleotides align to TRBD1. The trim removed 7 bases at V and 9 bases at J, leaving 17 bases unmatched. This CDR3 comprises 17 residues. The germline V gene encodes CDR1 MNHEY and CDR2 SVGEGT. CDR3 DNA, as far as it was read: TGTGCCAGCACCCCCCTCCGTCGGACAGGGCGACCTTCACCC. Its translation is CASTPLRRTGRPSP. The full CDR3 sequence reads CASTPLRRTGRPSPLHF.

In the case of this clone: At one end, the junction sequence differs from germline, possibly due to a read error. The CDR3 goes on 3 residues after the read ends, and that part is filled in from the germline J gene. This chain links TRBV6-1 with TRBJ2-3; 14 nucleotides agree with TRBD2. Germline-derived CDR1 and CDR2 are MNHNS and SASEGT. The CDR3 loop spans 15 amino acids. The CDR3 DNA, read in part, is TGTGCCAGCAGTGGACTAGCGGGGGGGCCAGAGACG. Translation: CASSGLAGGPET. The entire CDR3 reads CASSGLAGGPETQYF.

To note about this clone: The read ends 3 residues before the CDR3 terminus; that terminus is restored from the germline J gene. This rearrangement joins TRBV2 to TRBJ1-4, with TRBD1 matching over 7 bases. Germline V gene data show CDR1 as SNHLY and CDR2 as FYNNEI. V was clipped by 3 bases and J by 8 bases; unmatched bases: 6. CDR3 length equals 14 residues. CDR3: CASSEGQDREKLFF. The CDR3 bases that were read are TGTGCCAGCAGTGAGGGCCAGGACAGGGAAAAA.

As for this clone: The CDR3 end is not reached by the read, which stops 3 residues before it; the germline J gene fills it in. This chain connects TRBV20-1 to TRBJ2-3; D uncertain. Germline CDR1 is DFQATT and CDR2 is SNEGSKA (reference sequence). There are 11 residues in the CDR3. Partial CDR3 DNA: TGCAGTGCTAGCGACTCAAGGACG. It is translated as CSASDSRT. The CDR3 reads in full as CSASDSRTQYF.

Remarks on this clone: The read finishes 3 residues shy of the CDR3 end, and the germline J gene is used to complete it. The chain has TRBV28 and TRBJ1-5, with TRBD1 matching over 9 bases. Germline lookup yields CDR1 MDHEN and CDR2 SYDVKM. CDR3 size: 14 residues. The junction had 6 bases not matched to a gene; V was cut back by 7 bases and J by 5 bases. CDR3 residues: CASTPGQGYQPQHF. Partial CDR3 DNA: TGTGCCAGCACCCCGGGACAGGGTTATCAGCCC. The full variable domain, in which reference TRBV28 and TRBJ1-5 provide the parts outside the CDR3, is DVKVTQSSRYLVKRTGEKVFLECVQDMDHENMFWYRQDPGLGLRLIYFSYDVKMKEKGDIPEGYSVSREKKERFSLILESASTNQTSMYLCASTPGQGYQPQHFGDGTRLSIL.

Points on this clone: The read stops 3 residues short of the end of the CDR3; the missing end is completed from the germline J gene. The V call is TRBV20-1, the J call TRBJ1-4; D remains ambiguous. This CDR3 has 11 amino acids. Germline values: CDR1 DFQATT, CDR2 SNEGSKA (reference sequence). With 2 bases removed from V and 8 bases from J, the gap between germline ends came to 6 bases. The CDR3 DNA, read in part, is TGCAGTGCTAGATTTCGGGAAAAA. This sequence encodes CSARFREK. The complete CDR3 protein is CSARFREKLFF.

A note on this clone: The read ends 3 residues before the CDR3 terminus; that terminus is restored from the germline J gene. The chain carries TRBV20-1 and TRBJ2-7; the D is unclear. The V end lost 5 bases, the J end lost 0 bases, and 5 bases lay between the germline ends. CDR1 DFQATT and CDR2 SNEGSKA come from the germline V gene (reference sequence). CDR3 length equals 11 residues. CDR3 sequence: CSASSSYEQYF. The CDR3 bases that were read are TGCAGTGCTTCCTCCTCCTACGAG.

Comments on this clone: The read stops 3 residues short of the end of the CDR3; the missing end is completed from the germline J gene. The chain has TRBV4-2 and TRBJ1-2; D is unclear. Trimming shortened V by 2 bases and J by 0 bases, and 13 bases separated the two germline ends. Germline V gene lookup returns CDR1 LGHNA and CDR2 YNFKEQ. The CDR3 runs 16 residues. The CDR3 loop reads CASSQTAGEANYGYTF. The sequenced part of the CDR3 DNA is TGTGCCAGCAGCCAAACGGCAGGTGAAGCTAACTATGGC.

Here the CDR3 reads CAINRGTGGYNEQFF. The covered CDR3 bases are TGTGCCATTAACCGGGGGACAGGGGGGTACAATGAG. The V gene is TRBV10-3, the J gene TRBJ2-1, with TRBD1 identical over 11 bases. Read coverage stops 3 residues before the CDR3 terminus; the germline J gene supplies the remainder. The J segment lost 4 bases and the V segment lost 9 bases, leaving 8 bases of the junction unmatched. The germline CDR1 and CDR2 sequences are ENHRY and SYGVKD. The CDR3 runs 15 residues.

Comments on this clone: Read coverage stops 3 residues before the CDR3 terminus; the germline J gene supplies the remainder. This chain connects TRBV24-1 to TRBJ2-7, with D perhaps TRBD2 (7 bases). Trimming left V 7 bases short and J 2 bases short, with 11 bases between. CDR3 length equals 13 residues. Germline V gene lookup returns CDR1 KGHDR and CDR2 SFDVKD. The CDR3 bases that were read are TGTGCCACCAGAGGGGGGGACACCTACGAG. Encoded protein: CATRGGDTYE. The full CDR3 protein reads CATRGGDTYEQYF.

A remark on this clone: The read finishes 3 residues shy of the CDR3 end, and the germline J gene is used to complete it. The chain uses TRBV11-3 and TRBJ2-2; D uncertain. Per germline, CDR1 SGHNT and CDR2 YENEEA. The CDR3 sequence is 13 residues long. The V end was cut by 5 bases, the J end by 6 bases, with 10 bases between. The part of the CDR3 DNA that was read is TGTGCCAGCAGCGTTGGCGGAGCCGGGGAG. The encoded protein is CASSVGGAGE. From start to end, the CDR3 is CASSVGGAGELFF.

Comments on this clone: Read data end 3 residues before the CDR3 end; the end is taken from the germline J gene. The V call is TRBV18, the J call TRBJ1-2, with TRBD1 identical over 8 bases. The germline V gene has CDR1 KGHSH and CDR2 LQKENI. The CDR3 has 12 amino acids. The trim removed 6 bases at V and 6 bases at J, leaving 3 bases unmatched. CDR3 bases read: TGTGCCAGCTCTATGACAGGGGATGGC. Translated: CASSMTGDG. From start to end, the CDR3 is CASSMTGDGYTF.

Of note for this clone: The read is 3 residues too short to cover the CDR3 end, so that end is filled in from the germline J gene. The chain couples TRBV6-2 or TRBV6-3 to TRBJ2-1; TRBD2 is a possible D gene (5 bases). The V gene lost 2 bases and the J gene lost 7 bases, with 21 bases spanning the gap. The CDR3 is made up of 17 amino acids. Germline V gives CDR1 MNHEY, CDR2 SVGEGT. CDR3 loop: CASSYQLSDAPGNEQFF. The covered CDR3 bases are TGTGCCAGCAGTTACCAACTTTCCGATGCACCGGGGAATGAG.

With regard to this clone: The CDR3 is cut off 3 residues early in the read; its end comes from the germline J gene. The rearrangement links TRBV20-1 to TRBJ2-4, with a possible D match to TRBD1 (6 bases). Germline V lookup: CDR1 DFQATT, CDR2 SNEGSKA (reference sequence). The CDR3 contains 14 residues. The germline V and J ends were trimmed by 3 bases and 3 bases, with 12 bases remaining between them. CDR3 DNA, as far as it was read: TGCAGTGCTAGGAGGGCCAGGGGCAAAAACATT. Translation: CSARRARGKNI. The entire CDR3 is CSARRARGKNIQYF.

About this clone: The CDR3 extends 3 residues past the end of the read, so its final part is completed from the germline J gene. The chain recombines TRBV7-3 with TRBJ2-1; 12 bases agree with TRBD1. The CDR3 is 18 residues long. Germline V gene lookup returns CDR1 SGHTA and CDR2 FQGTGA. The V segment lost 1 base and the J segment 7 bases; nucleotides outside the gene matches: 11. CDR3 bases read: TGTGCCAGCAGCTTAAGAGCCCCGGGACAGGGGGCCAGAAATGAG. It translates to CASSLRAPGQGARNE. The entire CDR3 is CASSLRAPGQGARNEQFF.

Comment on this clone: The read falls 3 residues short of the CDR3 end, and the missing part is taken from the germline J gene. The V call is TRBV2, the J call TRBJ2-3; 11 bases fit TRBD2. The J segment lost 1 base and the V segment lost 7 bases, leaving 10 bases of the junction unmatched. The V gene's germline CDR1 is SNHLY and CDR2 FYNNEI. This CDR3 comprises 17 residues. CDR3 loop: CASIRLAGGGGTDTQYF. The part of the CDR3 DNA that was read is TGTGCCAGCATCCGGCTAGCGGGGGGAGGGGGCACAGATACG.

This chain's CDR3 is CASSWVRGGFNDYTF. CDR3 DNA (partial): TGTGCCAGCAGCTGGGTGCGGGGGGGATTCAATGAC. The genes are TRBV7-3 and TRBJ1-2; D is possibly TRBD1 (5 bases). The CDR3 end is not reached by the read, which stops 3 residues before it; the germline J gene fills it in. The CDR3 has 15 amino acids. Germline V CDR1 and CDR2: SGHTA, FQGTGA.

As concerns this clone: The read ends 3 residues before the CDR3 terminus; that terminus is restored from the germline J gene. The rearrangement joins TRBV12-3 or TRBV12-4 to TRBJ2-3; no firm D call. The CDR3 runs 17 residues. V gave up 5 bases and J gave up 0 bases, with 18 bases separating them. CDR3 bases read: TGTGCCAGCAGTCAACACCCGGAAGGGTGGAGCACAGATACG. As protein: CASSQHPEGWSTDT. In full, the CDR3 is CASSQHPEGWSTDTQYF.

Comment on this clone: Read coverage stops 3 residues before the CDR3 terminus; the germline J gene supplies the remainder. The V and J genes are TRBV6-2 or TRBV6-3 and TRBJ1-5; a weak D match, TRBD1 (5 bases). V was clipped by 6 bases and J by 2 bases, with 11 bases between them. Germline V CDR1 and CDR2: MNHEY, SVGEGT. CDR3 length: 14 amino acids. Partial CDR3 DNA: TGTGCCAGCAGCCCGGACACGCGCAATCAGCCC. As protein: CASSPDTRNQP. The full CDR3 is CASSPDTRNQPQHF.

A remark on this clone: The read comes to an end 3 residues before the CDR3 does, leaving the germline J gene to fill in the end. This sequence joins TRBV5-4 and TRBJ2-3; D might be TRBD2 (6 bases). Germline V gene lookup returns CDR1 SGHNT and CDR2 YYREEE (reference sequence). V gave up 4 bases and J gave up 5 bases, with 8 bases separating them. CDR3 length: 12 amino acids. CDR3: CASSPTRDTQYF. The sequenced part of the CDR3 DNA is TGTGCCAGCAGCCCGACTAGAGATACG.

To note about this clone: The read finishes 3 residues shy of the CDR3 end, and the germline J gene is used to complete it. V usage is TRBV20-1 and J usage is TRBJ2-5, with 9 bases fitting TRBD2. Germline V gene data show CDR1 as DFQATT and CDR2 as SNEGSKA (reference sequence). The junction had 14 bases not matched to a gene; V was cut back by 4 bases and J by 5 bases. CDR3 size: 16 residues. CDR3 in amino acids: CSAIGFGAGGLETQYF. Partial CDR3 DNA: TGCAGTGCTATCGGTTTTGGGGCGGGGGGGTTGGAGACC.

This clone is identified as medium-sized (0.01 to 0.1%) from frequency. The read terminates 3 residues before the CDR3 end, so the remaining end is supplied by the germline J gene. The same CDR3 can be traced to other DNA sequences in this sample. The chain combines TRBV5-1 with TRBJ2-1, with 9 nucleotides matching TRBD2. Germline assignment: CDR1 SGHRS and CDR2 YFSETQ. The CDR3 sequence is 14 residues long. After removal of 5 bases from V and 4 bases from J, the junction contained 4 bases not matched to a gene. CDR3: CASSSAGGYNEQFF. CDR3 bases read: TGCGCCAGCAGTTCAGCGGGGGGATACAATGAG.

In the case of this clone: The junction does not match germline at one end; this may be a read error. The read terminates 3 residues before the CDR3 end, so the remaining end is supplied by the germline J gene. V gene TRBV4-2 combines with J gene TRBJ2-4; the D gene is possibly TRBD2 (5 bases). Germline loops: CDR1 LGHNA, CDR2 YNFKEQ. The CDR3 covers 14 residues. CDR3 region: CASSRGGPQNIQYF. CDR3 DNA (partial): TGCGCCAGCAGCCGCGGAGGTCCCCAAAACATT.

About this clone: Coverage ceases 3 residues before the CDR3 finishes, and the germline J gene fills in the end. The V and J genes are TRBV7-9 and TRBJ1-1; D might be TRBD1 (5 bases). The CDR3 is 13 amino acids. Trimming removed 4 bases at V and 0 bases at J, with 6 bases between. Germline values: CDR1 SEHNR, CDR2 FQNEAQ (reference sequence). Partial CDR3 DNA: TGTGCCAGCAGCTCGACAGTGAACACTGAA. This codes for CASSSTVNTE. The whole CDR3 is CASSSTVNTEAFF. Supplemented by reference TRBV7-9 and TRBJ1-1, the full variable domain reads DTGVSQNPRHKITKRGQNVTFRCDPISEHNRLYWYRQTLGQGPEFLTYFQNEAQLEKSRLLSDRFSAERPKGSFSTLEIQRTEQGDSAMYLCASSSTVNTEAFFGQGTRLTVV.

With regard to this clone: The read stops 3 residues short of the end of the CDR3; the missing end is completed from the germline J gene. The J gene is TRBJ1-1, the V gene TRBV28; 9 bases map to TRBD1. The germline gives CDR1 MDHEN, CDR2 SYDVKM. V dropped 4 bases and J dropped 5; count of bases not matched to a gene: 8. The CDR3 is 15 residues long. CDR3 in amino acids: CASSSSGTGTTEAFF. The CDR3 DNA, read in part, is TGTGCCAGCAGTTCGTCCGGGACAGGGACGACTGAA.

On this clone itself: The read is 3 residues too short to cover the CDR3 end, so that end is filled in from the germline J gene. The gene calls are TRBV7-8 and TRBJ1-1, with a possible D match to TRBD1 (5 bases). This CDR3 is 17 amino acids long. Trimming removed 1 base from V and 7 bases from J, with 22 bases in between. The germline gives CDR1 SGHVS, CDR2 FQNEAQ. The covered CDR3 bases are TGTGCCAGCAGCTTAGGAAGAAGTCGGGGGGTGAGGGATGAA. Translated, it gives CASSLGRSRGVRDE. In full, the CDR3 reads CASSLGRSRGVRDEAFF.

Remarks on this clone: One end of the junction varies from germline; a read error may be responsible. The read falls 3 residues short of the CDR3 end, and the missing part is taken from the germline J gene. The chain links TRBV4-2 to TRBJ1-2; maybe TRBD1 (6 bases). Per germline, CDR1 LGHNA and CDR2 YNFKEQ. This CDR3 is 15 amino acids long. The CDR3 sequence is CASSQVRTANYGYTF. The sequenced part of the CDR3 DNA is TGCGCCAGCAGCCAAGTTAGGACAGCTAACTATGGC.

A note on this clone: The read falls 3 residues short of the CDR3 end, and the missing part is taken from the germline J gene. The chain combines TRBV7-6 with TRBJ1-6; 8 nucleotides line up with TRBD1. With 5 bases clipped from V and 10 bases from J, the junction kept 7 bases outside the gene matches. Germline assignment: CDR1 SGHVS and CDR2 FNYEAQ. This CDR3 is built from 14 residues. CDR3 DNA, as far as it was read: TGTGCCAGCAGCGCCGGGACAGGTCCCTCACCC. This gives the protein CASSAGTGPSP. The entire CDR3 is CASSAGTGPSPLHF.

On this clone itself: Read sequence stops 3 residues before the CDR3 end, and the germline J gene provides the missing end. The chain uses TRBV25-1 and TRBJ2-3, with 7 nucleotides matching TRBD2. The CDR3 is 14 residues long. The V and J ends lost 3 bases and 5 bases, in that order; junction bases with no gene match: 5. Looked up from germline, CDR1 is MGHDK and CDR2 is SYGVNS. The CDR3 here is CASSEASGRDTQYF. The CDR3 DNA, read in part, is TGTGCCAGCAGTGAGGCTAGCGGTAGAGATACG.

Of note for this clone: Coverage ceases 3 residues before the CDR3 finishes, and the germline J gene fills in the end. The rearrangement uses TRBV5-1 and TRBJ1-4; D uncertain. Germline-derived CDR1 and CDR2 are SGHRS and YFSETQ. The CDR3 is 14 residues long. The V gene lost 4 bases and the J gene lost 4 bases, with 11 bases spanning the gap. The DNA read from the CDR3 is TGCGCCAGCAGCCTGGGAGGCTTTAATGAAAAA. Protein sequence: CASSLGGFNEK. The full CDR3 is CASSLGGFNEKLFF. Together with reference TRBV5-1 and TRBJ1-4, the CDR3 gives the full variable domain: KAGVTQTPRYLIKTRGQQVTLSCSPISGHRSVSWYQQTPGQGLQFLFEYFSETQRNKGNFPGRFSGRQFSNSRSEMNVSTLELGDSALYLCASSLGGFNEKLFFGSGTQLSVL.

Worth noting for this clone: A junction boundary mismatches the germline segment, possibly from a read error. The read falls 3 residues short of the CDR3 end, and the missing part is taken from the germline J gene. The genes are TRBV4-2 and TRBJ2-3; D is possibly TRBD1 (5 bases). Germline CDR1 is LGHNA and CDR2 is YNFKEQ. This CDR3 region has 14 residues. The CDR3 spells CASSQGARTDTQYF. The DNA read from the CDR3 is TGCGCCAGCAGCCAAGGGGCTCGCACAGATACG.